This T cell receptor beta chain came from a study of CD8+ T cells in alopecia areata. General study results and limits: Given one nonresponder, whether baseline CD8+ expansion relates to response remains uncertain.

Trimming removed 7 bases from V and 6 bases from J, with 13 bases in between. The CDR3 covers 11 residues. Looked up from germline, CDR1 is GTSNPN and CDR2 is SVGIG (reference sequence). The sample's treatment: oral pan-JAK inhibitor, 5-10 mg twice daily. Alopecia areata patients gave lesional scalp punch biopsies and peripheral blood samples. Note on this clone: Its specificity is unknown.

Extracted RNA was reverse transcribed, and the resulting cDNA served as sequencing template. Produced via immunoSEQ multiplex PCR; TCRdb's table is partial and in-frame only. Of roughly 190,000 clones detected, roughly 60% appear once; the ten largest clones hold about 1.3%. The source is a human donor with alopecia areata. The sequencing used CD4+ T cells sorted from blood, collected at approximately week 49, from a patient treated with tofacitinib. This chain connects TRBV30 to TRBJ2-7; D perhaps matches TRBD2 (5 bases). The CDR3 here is CASEVRAEQYF. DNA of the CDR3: TGTGCCTCGGAGGTCCGGGCCGAGCAGTACTTC.